The 21 T cell receptor beta chains listed next were all sequenced from one sample in a study of CXCR3-negative and CXCR3-positive naive CD8 T cells. With UMI labels, 5' RACE was used to prepare the TRB cDNA libraries. One entry per CDR3 protein, without DNA, is what TCRdb gives after re-calling the 5' RACE reads. The data include fewer than 80,000 distinct CDR3 sequences; the top ten clones carry around 4%. The sequencing input was naive CXCR3- CD8+ T cells from blood. Subset: CD45RO-CCR7+CD27+CD95- naive CD8+ T cells lacking CXCR3 (TNR3-). These TCRs come from a human donor in good health. Some clones in this sample may be carry-over from other donors' samples.

This chain joins TRBV12-3 or TRBV12-4 and TRBJ1-2; TCRdb's D call of TRBD1 is untestable without DNA. This CDR3 spans 13 amino acids. CDR3 residues: CASSQGAGYGYTF.

The rearrangement joins TRBV27 to TRBJ2-7. The V gene's germline CDR1 is MNHEY and CDR2 SMNVEV (reference sequence). This CDR3 region has 14 residues. CDR3 protein: CASSSKLVAYEQYF.

The chain employs TRBV9 and TRBJ2-1; TCRdb calls TRBD1, which cannot be checked without DNA. Per germline, CDR1 SGDLS and CDR2 YYNGEE. The CDR3 is 16 residues long. CDR3 protein: CASSPDQGNTYNEQFF. Using reference TRBV9 and TRBJ2-1 for the parts outside the CDR3, the full variable domain is DSGVTQTPKHLITATGQRVTLRCSPRSGDLSVYWYQQSLDQGLQFLIQYYNGEERAKGNILERFSAQQFPDLHSELNLSSLELGDSALYFCASSPDQGNTYNEQFFGPGTRLTVL.

The chain uses TRBV12-3 or TRBV12-4 and TRBJ1-2. The CDR3 runs 12 residues. The CDR3 protein is CASRDSGGGYTF.

V and J are TRBV20-1 and TRBJ1-1; TCRdb picks TRBD1, but there is no DNA to check that call. This CDR3 has 12 amino acids. Germline assignment: CDR1 DFQATT and CDR2 SNEGSKA (reference sequence). The chain's CDR3 is CSLGQGNTEAFF.

The rearrangement uses TRBV7-6 and TRBJ2-1; TCRdb reports TRBD1, a call that lacks DNA to check it against. CDR1 and CDR2 from the germline V gene are SGHVS and FNYEAQ. This CDR3 region has 12 residues. The CDR3: CASSNRVAEQFF.

The V and J genes are TRBV2 and TRBJ2-1; TCRdb's D call of TRBD2 is untestable without DNA. Germline V gene data show CDR1 as SNHLY and CDR2 as FYNNEI. This CDR3 is built from 16 residues. The CDR3 loop reads CASRQTSGDEGDEQFF.

This chain joins TRBV11-3 and TRBJ2-3; without DNA, the TCRdb call of TRBD1 cannot be checked. This CDR3 has 15 residues. The germline CDR1 and CDR2 sequences are SGHNT and YENEEA. CDR3 in amino acids: CASSGPGTGTDTQYF.

The chain joins TRBV3-1 to TRBJ2-3; TCRdb indicates TRBD2, and absent DNA this call remains unverified. Germline V gives CDR1 LGHDT, CDR2 YNNKEL (reference sequence). The CDR3 consists of 19 residues. CDR3 in amino acids: CASSQDGSGGASSTDTQYF.

J is TRBJ1-5 and V is TRBV4-2. CDR1 is LGHNA and CDR2 is YNFKEQ in the germline V gene. The CDR3 has 15 amino acids. CDR3 in amino acids: CASSPFGVGNQPQHF.

The CDR3 protein is CASSPGQAIQETQYF. The gene calls are TRBV28 and TRBJ2-5; the TCRdb call, TRBD1, lacks DNA for checking. Germline V gene sequence: CDR1 MDHEN, CDR2 SYDVKM. The CDR3 spans 15 residues.

This chain uses TRBV29-1 with TRBJ1-1; the TCRdb D gene call, TRBD1, has no DNA to confirm it. The germline gives CDR1 SQVTM, CDR2 ANQGSEA. The CDR3 totals 13 residues. The CDR3 reads CSVEERSPWGAFF.

In terms of frequency, this clonotype is medium-sized. The rearrangement joins TRBV20-1 to TRBJ1-1. Germline lookup yields CDR1 DFQATT and CDR2 SNEGSKA (reference sequence). There are 12 residues in the CDR3. The CDR3 is CSATRRDTEAFF.

CDR3 sequence reads: CASSYPPQTGLGQPQHF. The chain is built from TRBV6-6 and TRBJ1-5; as DNA is missing, the TRBD1 call by TCRdb cannot be tested. Germline values: CDR1 MNHNY, CDR2 SVGAGI (reference sequence). The CDR3 is 17 residues long.

This sequence joins TRBV9 and TRBJ2-5; the D gene TCRdb calls, TRBD2, cannot be checked with no DNA. Germline assignment: CDR1 SGDLS and CDR2 YYNGEE. CDR3 length equals 15 residues. CDR3 in amino acids: CASSVEERILETQYF.

This chain connects TRBV29-1 to TRBJ2-1; TCRdb designates TRBD1, a call that cannot be tested without DNA. CDR3 length equals 12 residues. Germline CDR1 reads SQVTM; CDR2 reads ANQGSEA. The chain's CDR3 is CSVESGTNEQFF.

The V gene is TRBV14, the J gene TRBJ2-2; the TRBD1 assignment by TCRdb is unverifiable without DNA. There are 17 residues in the CDR3. The germline CDR1 and CDR2 sequences are SGHDN and FVKESK. CDR3 residues: CASSHAGTNSNTGELFF.

The chain's CDR3 is CASSESEGGHNSPLHF. This chain joins TRBV10-1 and TRBJ1-6; TCRdb lists TRBD1, though no DNA is available to test this call. This CDR3 has 16 residues. CDR1 and CDR2 (germline): WNHNN, SYGVQD (reference sequence).

This sequence joins TRBV2 and TRBJ1-1. Germline loops: CDR1 SNHLY, CDR2 FYNNEI. The CDR3 spans 11 residues. CDR3 region: CASSEGSVAFF.

The chain has TRBV7-6 and TRBJ1-4; TCRdb's D call of TRBD1 is untestable without DNA. Germline CDR1 SGHVS, CDR2 FNYEAQ. This CDR3 is 17 amino acids long. CDR3 sequence: CASSLAVGTGLNEKLFF.

This chain joins TRBV6-5 and TRBJ1-1; TCRdb selects TRBD1, and the lack of DNA leaves this call unchecked. From germline, CDR1 is MNHEY and CDR2 SVGAGI. The CDR3 totals 13 residues. The CDR3 spells CASSTGGNTEAFF.